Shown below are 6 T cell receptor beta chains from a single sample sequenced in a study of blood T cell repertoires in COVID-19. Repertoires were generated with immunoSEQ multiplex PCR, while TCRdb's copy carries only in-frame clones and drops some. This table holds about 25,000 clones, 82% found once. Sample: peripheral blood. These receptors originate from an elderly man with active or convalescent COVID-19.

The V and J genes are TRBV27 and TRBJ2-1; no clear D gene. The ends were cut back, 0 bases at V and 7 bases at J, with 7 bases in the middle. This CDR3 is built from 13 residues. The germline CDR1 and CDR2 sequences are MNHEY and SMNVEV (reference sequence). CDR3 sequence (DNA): TGTGCCAGCAGTTTATCCTACCGAAATGAGCAGTTCTTC. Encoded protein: CASSLSYRNEQFF.

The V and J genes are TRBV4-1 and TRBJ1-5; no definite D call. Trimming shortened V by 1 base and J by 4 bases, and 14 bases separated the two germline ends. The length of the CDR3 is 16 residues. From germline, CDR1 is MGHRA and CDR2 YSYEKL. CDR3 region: CASSQVFRLRNQPQHF. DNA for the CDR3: TGCGCCAGCAGCCAAGTTTTCCGTTTGAGGAATCAGCCCCAGCATTTT.

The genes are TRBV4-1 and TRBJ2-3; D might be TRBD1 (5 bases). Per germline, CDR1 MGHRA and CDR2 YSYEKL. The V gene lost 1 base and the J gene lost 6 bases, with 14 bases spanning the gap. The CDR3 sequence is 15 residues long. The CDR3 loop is CASSQGGQGLDTQYF. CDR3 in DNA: TGCGCCAGCAGCCAAGGTGGGCAGGGTTTGGATACGCAGTATTTT.

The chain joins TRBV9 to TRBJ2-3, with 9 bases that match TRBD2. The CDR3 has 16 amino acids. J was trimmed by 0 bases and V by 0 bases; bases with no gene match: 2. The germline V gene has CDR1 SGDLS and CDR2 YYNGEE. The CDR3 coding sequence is TGTGCCAGCAGCGTAGAGACTAGCGGTAGCACAGATACGCAGTATTTT. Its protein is CASSVETSGSTDTQYF. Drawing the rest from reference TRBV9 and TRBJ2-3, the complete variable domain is DSGVTQTPKHLITATGQRVTLRCSPRSGDLSVYWYQQSLDQGLQFLIQYYNGEERAKGNILERFSAQQFPDLHSELNLSSLELGDSALYFCASSVETSGSTDTQYFGPGTRLTVL.

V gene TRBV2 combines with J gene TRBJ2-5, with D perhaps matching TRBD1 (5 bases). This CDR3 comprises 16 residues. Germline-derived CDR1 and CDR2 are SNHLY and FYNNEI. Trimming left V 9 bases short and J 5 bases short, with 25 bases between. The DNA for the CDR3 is TGTGCCAGTTCGTACCGGCAGGGCGGTTTAGGGGAGACCCAGTACTTC. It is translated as CASSYRQGGLGETQYF.

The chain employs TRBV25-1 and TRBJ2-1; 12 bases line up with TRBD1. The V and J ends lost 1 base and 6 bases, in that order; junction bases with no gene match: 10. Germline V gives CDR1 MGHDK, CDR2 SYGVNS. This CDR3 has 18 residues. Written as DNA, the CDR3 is TGTGCCAGCAGTGAATTAGGTTCCGGGACAGGGGGCCGCAATGAGCAGTTCTTC. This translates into CASSELGSGTGGRNEQFF. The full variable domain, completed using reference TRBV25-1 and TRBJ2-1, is EADIYQTPRYLVIGTGKKITLECSQTMGHDKMYWYQQDPGMELHLIHYSYGVNSTEKGDLSSESTVSRIRTEHFPLTLESARPSHTSQYLCASSELGSGTGGRNEQFFGPGTRLTVL.